This T cell receptor beta chain was identified in a study of graft-versus-host responses after intestinal transplantation. Study in general: Recipients got multivisceral, liver-intestinal, or isolated intestinal transplants.

This CDR3 comprises 17 residues. V lost 4 bases, J lost 3 bases, and 19 bases lay in between. Generated by immunoSEQ multiplex PCR, the TCRdb table keeps only in-frame clones and is missing some. Among tens of thousands of clones listed, 85% to 95% were seen once. As for this clone: Its antigen is unknown.

The receptor was isolated from a human donor who was the organ donor for an intestinal transplant. The chain is built from TRBV23-1 and TRBJ1-5; D possibly corresponds to TRBD1 (5 bases). TRBV23-1 is designated an ORF whose function remains uncertain. Sample: unstimulated CD4+ T cells sorted from spleen or lymph node cells, taken before transplant. The CDR3 spells CASSPLGVVRNNQPQHF. Here the CDR3 DNA reads TGCGCCAGCAGTCCCCTAGGGGTCGTGCGGAACAATCAGCCCCAGCATTTT.